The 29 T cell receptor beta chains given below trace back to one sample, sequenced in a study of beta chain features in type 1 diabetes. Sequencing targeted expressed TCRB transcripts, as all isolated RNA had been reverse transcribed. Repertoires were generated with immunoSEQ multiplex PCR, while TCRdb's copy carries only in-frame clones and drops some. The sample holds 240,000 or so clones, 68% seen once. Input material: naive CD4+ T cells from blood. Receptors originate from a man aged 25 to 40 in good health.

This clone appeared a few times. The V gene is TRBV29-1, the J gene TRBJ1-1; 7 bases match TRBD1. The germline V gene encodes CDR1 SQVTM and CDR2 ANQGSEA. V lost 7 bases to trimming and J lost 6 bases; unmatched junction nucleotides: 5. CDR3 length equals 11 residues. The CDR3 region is CSGRGPPEAFF. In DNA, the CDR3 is TGCAGCGGAAGGGGGCCTCCTGAAGCTTTCTTT. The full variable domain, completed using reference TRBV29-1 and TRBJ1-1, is SAVISQKPSRDICQRGTSLTIQCQVDSQVTMMFWYRQQPGQSLTLIATANQGSEATYESGFVIDKFPISRPNLTFSTLTVSNMSPEDSSIYLCSGRGPPEAFFGQGTRLTVV.

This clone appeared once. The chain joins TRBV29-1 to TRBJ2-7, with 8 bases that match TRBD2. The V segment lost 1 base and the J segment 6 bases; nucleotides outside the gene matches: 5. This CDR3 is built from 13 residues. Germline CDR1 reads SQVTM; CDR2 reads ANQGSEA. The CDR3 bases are TGCAGCGTTGAAGCTAGCGGGTCCCCCGAGCAGTACTTC. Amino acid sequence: CSVEASGSPEQYF.

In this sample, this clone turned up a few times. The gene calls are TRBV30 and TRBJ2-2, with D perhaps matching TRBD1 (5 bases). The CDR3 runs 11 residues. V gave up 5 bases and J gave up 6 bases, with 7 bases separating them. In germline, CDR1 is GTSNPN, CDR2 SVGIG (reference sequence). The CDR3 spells CAWGQSGELFF. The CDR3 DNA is TGTGCCTGGGGACAATCCGGGGAGCTGTTTTTT.

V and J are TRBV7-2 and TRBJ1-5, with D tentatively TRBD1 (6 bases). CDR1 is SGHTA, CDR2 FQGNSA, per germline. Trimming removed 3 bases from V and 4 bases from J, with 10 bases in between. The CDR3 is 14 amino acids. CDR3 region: CASSFNRENQPQHF. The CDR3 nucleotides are TGTGCCAGCAGCTTTAACAGGGAAAATCAGCCCCAGCATTTT.

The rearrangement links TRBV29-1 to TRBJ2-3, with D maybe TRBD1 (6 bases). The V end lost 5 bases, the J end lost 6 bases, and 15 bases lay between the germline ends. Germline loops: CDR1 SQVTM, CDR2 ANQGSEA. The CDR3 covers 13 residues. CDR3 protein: CSVPRGQGDTQYF. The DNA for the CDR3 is TGCAGCGTTCCAAGGGGACAAGGGGATACGCAGTATTTT.

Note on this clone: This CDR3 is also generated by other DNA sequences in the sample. CDR3 sequence: CAWSAEETQYF. CDR3 bases: TGTGCCTGGAGCGCAGAAGAGACCCAGTACTTC. The rearrangement joins TRBV30 to TRBJ2-5, with D hard to call. The CDR3 is made up of 11 amino acids. Germline V gene lookup returns CDR1 GTSNPN and CDR2 SVGIG (reference sequence). V lost 3 bases and J 3 bases, leaving 5 bases between the germline ends.

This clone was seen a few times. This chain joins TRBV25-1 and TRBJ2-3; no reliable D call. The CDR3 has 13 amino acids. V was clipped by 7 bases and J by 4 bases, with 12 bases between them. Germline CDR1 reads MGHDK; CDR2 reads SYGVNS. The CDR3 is CASTGRPPDTQYF. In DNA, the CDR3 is TGTGCCAGCACGGGCCGACCCCCAGATACGCAGTATTTT.

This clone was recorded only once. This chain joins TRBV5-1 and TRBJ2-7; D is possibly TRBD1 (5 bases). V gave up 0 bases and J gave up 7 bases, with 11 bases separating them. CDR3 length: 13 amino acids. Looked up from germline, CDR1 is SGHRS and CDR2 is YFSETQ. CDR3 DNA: TGCGCCAGCAGCTTGGAGGCAGGGCCGGAGCAGTACTTC. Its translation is CASSLEAGPEQYF.

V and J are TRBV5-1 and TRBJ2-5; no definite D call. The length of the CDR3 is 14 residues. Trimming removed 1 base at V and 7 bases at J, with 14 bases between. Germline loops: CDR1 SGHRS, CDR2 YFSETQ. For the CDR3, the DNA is TGCGCCAGCAGCTTGTCCGTGGACCTCGGGACCCAGTACTTC. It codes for CASSLSVDLGTQYF.

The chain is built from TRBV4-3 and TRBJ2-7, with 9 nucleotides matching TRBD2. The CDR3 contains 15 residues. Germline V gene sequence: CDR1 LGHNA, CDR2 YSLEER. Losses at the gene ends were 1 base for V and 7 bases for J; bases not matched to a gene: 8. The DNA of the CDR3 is TGCGCCAGCAGCCAAGTGGCGGGAGGGCCGGGAGAGCAGTACTTC. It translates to CASSQVAGGPGEQYF.

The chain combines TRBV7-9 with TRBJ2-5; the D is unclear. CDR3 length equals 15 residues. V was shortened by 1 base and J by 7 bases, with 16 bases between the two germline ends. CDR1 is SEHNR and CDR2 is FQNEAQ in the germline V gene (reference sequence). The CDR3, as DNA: TGTGCCAGCAGCTTAGAGATGGGCTATCCGGGGACCCAGTACTTC. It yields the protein CASSLEMGYPGTQYF.

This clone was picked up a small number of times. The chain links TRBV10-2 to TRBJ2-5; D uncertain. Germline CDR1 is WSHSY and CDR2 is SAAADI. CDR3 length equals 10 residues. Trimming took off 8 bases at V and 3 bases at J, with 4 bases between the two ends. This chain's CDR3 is CASGEETQYF. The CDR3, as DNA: TGCGCCAGCGGGGAAGAGACCCAGTACTTC.

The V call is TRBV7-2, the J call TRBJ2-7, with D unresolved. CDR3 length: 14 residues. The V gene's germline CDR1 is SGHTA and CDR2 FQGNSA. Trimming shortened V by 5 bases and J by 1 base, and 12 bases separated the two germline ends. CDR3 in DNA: TGTGCCAGCAGCCCCCGGGCCCAGTCCTACGAGCAGTACTTC. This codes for CASSPRAQSYEQYF.

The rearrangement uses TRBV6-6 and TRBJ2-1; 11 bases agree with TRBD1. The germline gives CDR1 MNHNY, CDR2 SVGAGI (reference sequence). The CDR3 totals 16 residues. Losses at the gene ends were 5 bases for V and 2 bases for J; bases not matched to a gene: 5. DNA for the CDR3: TGTGCCAGCAGTCCCCCGGGACAGGGGGCCTACAATGAGCAGTTCTTC. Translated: CASSPPGQGAYNEQFF.

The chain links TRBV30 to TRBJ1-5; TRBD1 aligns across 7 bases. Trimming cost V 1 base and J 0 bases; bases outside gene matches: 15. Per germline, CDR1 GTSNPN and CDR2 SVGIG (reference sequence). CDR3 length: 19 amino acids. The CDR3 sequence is CAWSASGTVASYSNQPQHF. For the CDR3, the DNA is TGTGCCTGGAGTGCCTCCGGGACAGTAGCATCCTATAGCAATCAGCCCCAGCATTTT.

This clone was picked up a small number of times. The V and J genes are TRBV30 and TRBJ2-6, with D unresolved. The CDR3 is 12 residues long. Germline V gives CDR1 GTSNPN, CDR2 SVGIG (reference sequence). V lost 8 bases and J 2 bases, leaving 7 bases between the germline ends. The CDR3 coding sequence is TGTGCCGTAAAGACTGGGGCCAACGTCCTGACTTTC. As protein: CAVKTGANVLTF.

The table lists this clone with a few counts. The CDR3 protein is CAWMQETQYF. CDR3 DNA: TGTGCCTGGATGCAAGAGACCCAGTACTTC. The V gene is TRBV30, the J gene TRBJ2-5, with D hard to call. The CDR3 covers 10 residues. Per germline, CDR1 GTSNPN and CDR2 SVGIG (reference sequence). With 4 bases removed from V and 2 bases from J, the gap between germline ends came to 2 bases.

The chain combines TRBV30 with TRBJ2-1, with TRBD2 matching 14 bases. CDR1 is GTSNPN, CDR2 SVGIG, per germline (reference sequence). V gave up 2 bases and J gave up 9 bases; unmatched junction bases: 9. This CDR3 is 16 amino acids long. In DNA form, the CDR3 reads TGTGCCTGGAGTAAACCGGGACTAGCGGGGGCCGGTGAGCAGTTCTTC. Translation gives CAWSKPGLAGAGEQFF.

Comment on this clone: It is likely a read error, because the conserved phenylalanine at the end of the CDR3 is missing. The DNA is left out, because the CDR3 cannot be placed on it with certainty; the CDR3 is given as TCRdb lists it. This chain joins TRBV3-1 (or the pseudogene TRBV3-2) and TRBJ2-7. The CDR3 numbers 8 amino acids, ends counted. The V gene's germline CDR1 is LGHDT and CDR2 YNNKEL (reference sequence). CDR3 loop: CASSQDII.

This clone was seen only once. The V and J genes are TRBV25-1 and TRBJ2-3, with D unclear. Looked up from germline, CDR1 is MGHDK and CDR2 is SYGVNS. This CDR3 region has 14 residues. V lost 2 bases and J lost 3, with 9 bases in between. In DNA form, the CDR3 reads TGTGCCAGCAGTGAACCCGGGCCGACAGATACGCAGTATTTT. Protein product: CASSEPGPTDTQYF.

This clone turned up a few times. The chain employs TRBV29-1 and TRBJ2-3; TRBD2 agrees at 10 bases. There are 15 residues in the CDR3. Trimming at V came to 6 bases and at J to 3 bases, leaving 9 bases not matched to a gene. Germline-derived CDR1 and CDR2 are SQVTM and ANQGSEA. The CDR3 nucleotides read TGCAGCGTCTACAGGACTAGCGGAGCTACAGATACGCAGTATTTT. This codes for CSVYRTSGATDTQYF.

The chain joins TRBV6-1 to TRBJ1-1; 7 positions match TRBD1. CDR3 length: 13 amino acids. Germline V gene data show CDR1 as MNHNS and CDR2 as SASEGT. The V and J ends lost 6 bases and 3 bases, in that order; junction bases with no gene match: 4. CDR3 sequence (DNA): TGTGCCAGCAGCAGACAGGGCGACACTGAAGCTTTCTTT. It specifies CASSRQGDTEAFF.

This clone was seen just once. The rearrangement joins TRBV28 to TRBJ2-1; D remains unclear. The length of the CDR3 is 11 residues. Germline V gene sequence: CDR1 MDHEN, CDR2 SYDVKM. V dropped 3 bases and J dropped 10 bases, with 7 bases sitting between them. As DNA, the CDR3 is TGTGCCAGCAGTTTCCCGGAGGAGCAGTTCTTC. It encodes CASSFPEEQFF.

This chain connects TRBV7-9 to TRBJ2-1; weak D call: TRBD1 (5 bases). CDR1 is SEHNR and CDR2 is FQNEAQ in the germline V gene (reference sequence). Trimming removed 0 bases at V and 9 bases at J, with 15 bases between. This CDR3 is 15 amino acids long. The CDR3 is CASSLAWTQVGEQFF. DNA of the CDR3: TGTGCCAGCAGCTTAGCATGGACACAAGTGGGTGAGCAGTTCTTC.

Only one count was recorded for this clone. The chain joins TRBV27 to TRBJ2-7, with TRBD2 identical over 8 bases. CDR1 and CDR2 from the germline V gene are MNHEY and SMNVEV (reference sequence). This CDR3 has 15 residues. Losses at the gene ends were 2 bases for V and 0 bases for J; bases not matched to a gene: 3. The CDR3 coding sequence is TGTGCCAGCAGTTTAACAGCGGGAGCCTCCTACGAGCAGTACTTC. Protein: CASSLTAGASYEQYF.

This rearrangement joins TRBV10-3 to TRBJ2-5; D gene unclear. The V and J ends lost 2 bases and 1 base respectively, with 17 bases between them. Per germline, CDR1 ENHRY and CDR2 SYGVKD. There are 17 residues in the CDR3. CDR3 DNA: TGTGCCATCAGTGAGCCTCCCGGGTGGCCACCCCAAGAGACCCAGTACTTC. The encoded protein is CAISEPPGWPPQETQYF.

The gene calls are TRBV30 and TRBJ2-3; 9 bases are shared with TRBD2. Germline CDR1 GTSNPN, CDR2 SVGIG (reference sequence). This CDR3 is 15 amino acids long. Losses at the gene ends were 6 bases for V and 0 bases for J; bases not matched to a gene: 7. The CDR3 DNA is TGTGCCTGTTCCCAAGCGGGAGGTAGCACAGATACGCAGTATTTT. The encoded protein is CACSQAGGSTDTQYF.

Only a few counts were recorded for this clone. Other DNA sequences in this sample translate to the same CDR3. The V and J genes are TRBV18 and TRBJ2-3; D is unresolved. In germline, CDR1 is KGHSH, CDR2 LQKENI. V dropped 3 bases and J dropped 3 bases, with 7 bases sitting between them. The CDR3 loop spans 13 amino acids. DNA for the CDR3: TGTGCCAGCTCACCCGGCGGTACAGATACGCAGTATTTT. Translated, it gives CASSPGGTDTQYF.

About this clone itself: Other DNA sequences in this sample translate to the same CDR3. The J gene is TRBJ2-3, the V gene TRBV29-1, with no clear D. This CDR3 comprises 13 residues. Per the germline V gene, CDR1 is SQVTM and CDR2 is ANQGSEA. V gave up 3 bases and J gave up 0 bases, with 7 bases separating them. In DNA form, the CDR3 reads TGCAGCGTTGAGGGCCAGAGCACAGATACGCAGTATTTT. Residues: CSVEGQSTDTQYF.